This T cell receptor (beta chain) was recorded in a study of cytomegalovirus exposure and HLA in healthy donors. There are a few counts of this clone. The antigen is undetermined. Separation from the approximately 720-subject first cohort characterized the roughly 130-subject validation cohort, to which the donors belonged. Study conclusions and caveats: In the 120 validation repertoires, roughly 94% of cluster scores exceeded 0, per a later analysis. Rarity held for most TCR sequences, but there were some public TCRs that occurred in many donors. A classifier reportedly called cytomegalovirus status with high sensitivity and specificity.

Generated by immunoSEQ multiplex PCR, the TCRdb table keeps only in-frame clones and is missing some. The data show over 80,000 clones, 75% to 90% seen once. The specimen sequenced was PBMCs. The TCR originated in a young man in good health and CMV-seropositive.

The CDR3 loop is CASGSISGANVLTF. The CDR3 bases are TGCGCCAGCGGCAGTATCTCTGGGGCCAACGTCCTGACTTTC. The V gene is TRBV10-2, the J gene TRBJ2-6; no clear D. The germline gives CDR1 WSHSY, CDR2 SAAADI. This CDR3 is 14 amino acids long. V gave up 8 bases and J gave up 0 bases, with 8 bases separating them.